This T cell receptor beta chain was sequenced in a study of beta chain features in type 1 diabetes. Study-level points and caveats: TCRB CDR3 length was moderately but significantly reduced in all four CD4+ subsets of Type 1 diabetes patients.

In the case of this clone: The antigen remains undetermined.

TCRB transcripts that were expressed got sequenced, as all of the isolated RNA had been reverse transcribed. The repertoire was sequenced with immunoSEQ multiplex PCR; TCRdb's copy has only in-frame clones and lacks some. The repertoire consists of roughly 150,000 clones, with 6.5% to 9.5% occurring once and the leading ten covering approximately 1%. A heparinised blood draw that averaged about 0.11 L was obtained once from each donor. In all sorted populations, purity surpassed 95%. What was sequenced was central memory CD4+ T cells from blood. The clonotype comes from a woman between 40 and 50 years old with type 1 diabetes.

CDR3 nucleotides: TGTGCCAGCAGCTTATCGGGGTGGGGCACAGATACGCAGTATTTT. It is translated as CASSLSGWGTDTQYF. The chain links TRBV7-2 to TRBJ2-3, with D tentatively TRBD2 (5 bases). The ends were cut back, 2 bases at V and 1 base at J, with 10 bases in the middle. Germline V CDR1 and CDR2: SGHTA, FQGNSA. There are 15 residues in the CDR3.